The 13 T cell receptor beta chains presented below share a single source sample, sequenced in a study of cytomegalovirus exposure and HLA in healthy donors. Both 60 Vbeta primers and 13 Jbeta primers went into the PCR. Method: immunoSEQ multiplex PCR; TCRdb's copy keeps in-frame clones and lacks some. The sample has fewer than 140,000 clones; around three quarters are singletons. Sequenced material: PBMCs. These receptors were taken from a woman between 45 and 65 years old in good health and CMV-seropositive.

This sequence joins TRBV6-1 and TRBJ2-5; D possibly corresponds to TRBD2 (6 bases). The V and J ends lost 4 bases and 7 bases respectively, with 10 bases between them. The CDR3 loop spans 12 amino acids. Germline V gene sequence: CDR1 MNHNS, CDR2 SASEGT. The CDR3 is CASSAPGGTQYF. For the CDR3, the DNA is TGTGCCAGCAGTGCACCCGGGGGGACCCAGTACTTC.

J is TRBJ1-6 and V is TRBV19; 8 bases line up with TRBD1. With V trimmed by 5 bases and J by 7 bases, 7 bases remained unmatched. The CDR3 spans 15 residues. The germline V gene encodes CDR1 LNHDA and CDR2 SQIVND (reference sequence). CDR3 DNA: TGTGCCAGTAGTGTCGACAGGGGTAAAAATTCACCCCTCCACTTT. Translating gives CASSVDRGKNSPLHF.

This rearrangement joins TRBV7-2 to TRBJ1-1; D is ambiguous. V was trimmed by 3 bases and J by 0 bases, leaving 14 bases between them. CDR1 and CDR2 (germline): SGHTA, FQGNSA. The CDR3 loop spans 16 amino acids. CDR3 nucleotides: TGTGCCAGCAGCTTCCCGGTGCGAACTCTGAACACTGAAGCTTTCTTT. It is translated as CASSFPVRTLNTEAFF.

As concerns this clone: Other DNA sequences in the same sample also yield this CDR3. The CDR3 DNA follows: TGTGCCAGCAGTTACGGGACAGCCATCGTCCACACTGAAGCTTTCTTT. It is translated as CASSYGTAIVHTEAFF. V usage is TRBV6-5 and J usage is TRBJ1-1; 7 positions agree with TRBD1. The CDR3 runs 16 residues. Trimming took 2 bases from V and 3 from J; bases not matched to a gene: 9. Germline V gives CDR1 MNHEY, CDR2 SVGAGI.

The chain carries TRBV28 and TRBJ2-3; 7 bases are a match to TRBD2. The V gene's germline CDR1 is MDHEN and CDR2 SYDVKM. This CDR3 region has 20 residues. The V segment lost 2 bases and the J segment 1 base; nucleotides outside the gene matches: 18. Here the CDR3 reads CASSLGRGPRRVNGTDTQYF. The CDR3 region has the DNA TGTGCCAGCAGTTTAGGGAGGGGTCCACGGCGGGTAAACGGCACAGATACGCAGTATTTT.

V usage is TRBV5-1 and J usage is TRBJ2-1, with D possibly matching TRBD1 (6 bases). Germline-derived CDR1 and CDR2 are SGHRS and YFSETQ. CDR3 length: 13 amino acids. Deletions cut 4 bases from V and 8 bases from J, with 13 bases between. The CDR3 region has the DNA TGCGCCAGCAGCCCGCATTCAGGGGATGAGCAGTTCTTC. As protein: CASSPHSGDEQFF.

The V gene is TRBV4-3, the J gene TRBJ2-7; tentative D call: TRBD2 (5 bases). V lost 1 base and J 3 bases, leaving 13 bases between the germline ends. Germline V CDR1 and CDR2: LGHNA, YSLEER. CDR3 size: 15 residues. DNA for the CDR3: TGCGCCAGCAGCCAAGGATTTTCGGGGAGCTACGAGCAGTACTTC. Encoded protein: CASSQGFSGSYEQYF.

This clone was detected a few times. This chain connects TRBV6-1 to TRBJ2-7; D may be TRBD2 (8 bases). The CDR3 extends over 15 amino acids. The ends were cut back, 8 bases at V and 0 bases at J, with 17 bases in the middle. Germline CDR1 and CDR2: MNHNS and SASEGT. The CDR3: CASSRGGQSSYEQYF. CDR3 nucleotides: TGTGCCAGCTCTCGGGGGGGACAGAGCTCCTACGAGCAGTACTTC.

V and J are TRBV28 and TRBJ1-2; D gene unclear. Trimming shortened V by 3 bases and J by 6 bases, and 11 bases separated the two germline ends. This CDR3 region has 13 residues. Germline lookup yields CDR1 MDHEN and CDR2 SYDVKM. The CDR3 nucleotides read TGTGCCAGCAGTTTTAAGAGAACGAATGGCTACACCTTC. The encoded protein is CASSFKRTNGYTF.

The chain combines TRBV28 with TRBJ1-2; TRBD1 aligns across 11 bases. Germline CDR1 and CDR2: MDHEN and SYDVKM. The CDR3 covers 17 residues. The trim removed 6 bases at V and 4 bases at J, leaving 13 bases unmatched. CDR3 protein: CASSQTRTGGAGYGYTF. The CDR3 DNA follows: TGTGCCAGCAGCCAAACACGGACAGGGGGCGCTGGCTATGGCTACACCTTC.

This clone was counted once. The chain employs TRBV28 and TRBJ2-7; 9 nucleotides line up with TRBD1. Trimming removed 7 bases from V and 4 bases from J; junction bases left unmatched: 8. Per the germline V gene, CDR1 is MDHEN and CDR2 is SYDVKM. This CDR3 has 14 amino acids. The CDR3 DNA sequence: TGTGCCAGCACGTCTCCGACAGGGGGGTACGAGCAGTACTTC. Protein sequence: CASTSPTGGYEQYF.

Note on this clone: Other DNA sequences in this sample translate to the same CDR3. The chain joins TRBV5-1 to TRBJ2-1; tentative D call: TRBD2 (6 bases). The V gene's germline CDR1 is SGHRS and CDR2 YFSETQ. V was cut by 0 bases and J by 3 bases, with 10 bases left in between. This CDR3 spans 15 amino acids. CDR3 in DNA: TGCGCCAGCAGCTTGGGGGGCGGGGACTACAATGAGCAGTTCTTC. Encoded protein: CASSLGGGDYNEQFF.

This clone was counted only a few times. The CDR3 DNA reads TGTGCCTGGAGTTCAACAGGCTCTGGAAACACCATATATTTT. It translates to CAWSSTGSGNTIYF. The chain has TRBV30 and TRBJ1-3; TRBD1 might be the D (5 bases). CDR1 and CDR2 from the germline V gene are GTSNPN and SVGIG (reference sequence). The CDR3 contains 14 residues. Trimming pared 2 bases from V and 0 bases from J, leaving 8 bases between. Together with reference TRBV30 and TRBJ1-3, the CDR3 gives the full variable domain: SQTIHQWPATLVQPVGSPLSLECTVEGTSNPNLYWYRQAAGRGLQLLFYSVGIGQISSEVPQNLSASRPQDRQFILSSKKLLLSDSGFYLCAWSSTGSGNTIYFGEGSWLTVV.